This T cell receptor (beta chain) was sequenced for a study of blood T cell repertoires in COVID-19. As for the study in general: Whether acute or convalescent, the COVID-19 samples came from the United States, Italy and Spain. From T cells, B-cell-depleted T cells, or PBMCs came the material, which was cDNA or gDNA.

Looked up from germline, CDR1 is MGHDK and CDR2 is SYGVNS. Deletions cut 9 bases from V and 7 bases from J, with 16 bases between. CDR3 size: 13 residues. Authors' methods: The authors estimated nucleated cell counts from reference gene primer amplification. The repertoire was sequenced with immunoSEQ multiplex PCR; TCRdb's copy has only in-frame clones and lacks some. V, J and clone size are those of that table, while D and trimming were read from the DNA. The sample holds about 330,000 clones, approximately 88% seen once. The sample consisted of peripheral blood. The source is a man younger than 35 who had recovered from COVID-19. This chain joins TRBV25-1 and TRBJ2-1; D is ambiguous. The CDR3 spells CASWATLGNEQFF. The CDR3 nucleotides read TGTGCCAGTTGGGCAACCCTCGGTAATGAGCAGTTCTTC.